These 26 T cell receptor beta chains were sequenced from one sample in a study of T cell clonality in common variable immunodeficiency. The study, taken as a whole, reports: Reportedly, TCR beta sequences from common variable immunodeficiency showed fewer deletions and N-nucleotide insertions.

No antigen has been assigned to these receptors. The data were produced by immunoSEQ multiplex PCR, yet TCRdb's version contains in-frame clones alone and is incomplete. Observed in the sample are about 7,300 clones, none of them singletons. Sequencing was done on a sample of peripheral blood mononuclear cells. The receptors shown here come from a human donor with common variable immunodeficiency.

CDR3 in amino acids: CAGSGSNYNEQFF. The part of the CDR3 DNA that was read is TGTGCCGGTAGCGGGAGTAACTACAATGAG. The chain joins TRBV7-9 to TRBJ2-1; 9 nucleotides agree with TRBD2. From the germline J gene comes the end of the CDR3, since the read stops 3 residues before it. V trimming: 11 bases; J trimming: 3 bases; junction bases outside the gene matches: 5. Germline V lookup: CDR1 SEHNR, CDR2 FQNEAQ (reference sequence). This CDR3 comprises 13 residues.

Concerning this clone itself: Read coverage stops 3 residues before the CDR3 terminus; the germline J gene supplies the remainder. The rearrangement links TRBV7-9 to TRBJ2-5, with TRBD2 as a possible D gene (6 bases). V was cut by 0 bases and J by 7 bases, with 9 bases left in between. This CDR3 region has 13 residues. The germline CDR1 and CDR2 sequences are SEHNR and FQNEAQ (reference sequence). CDR3 bases read: TGTGCCAGCAGCTTAGCCGGGAGCGGGACC. Amino acid sequence: CASSLAGSGT. The CDR3 reads in full as CASSLAGSGTQYF.

This clone has ten or more counts. The DNA ends 3 residues before the CDR3 does, and the rest of the CDR3 is filled in from the germline J gene. The chain uses TRBV19 and TRBJ1-5, with TRBD1 identical over 8 bases. The CDR3 extends over 15 amino acids. Germline V gene lookup returns CDR1 LNHDA and CDR2 SQIVND (reference sequence). After removal of 6 bases from V and 2 bases from J, the junction contained 6 bases not matched to a gene. The CDR3 DNA, read in part, is TGTGCCAGTAGAAGGACAGGGAACGGCAATCAGCCC. It yields the protein CASRRTGNGNQP. The entire CDR3 sequence reads CASRRTGNGNQPQHF.

This clone was seen a few times. The missing CDR3 end, 3 residues past where the read stops, is filled in from the germline J gene. The V and J genes are TRBV7-9 and TRBJ1-1; tentative D call: TRBD1 (5 bases). Germline CDR1 and CDR2: SEHNR and FQNEAQ (reference sequence). The V and J ends lost 2 bases and 2 bases respectively, with 6 bases between them. The CDR3 is 13 residues long. The sequenced CDR3 bases are TGTGCCAGCAGCTTAAGGGGAAACACTGAA. Its protein is CASSLRGNTE. The complete CDR3 reads CASSLRGNTEAFF.

At least ten counts were recorded for this clone. The CDR3 is cut off 3 residues early in the read; its end comes from the germline J gene. This chain joins TRBV4-1 and TRBJ2-7; 10 bases are shared with TRBD1. CDR3 length: 15 amino acids. CDR1 MGHRA and CDR2 YSYEKL come from the germline V gene. V dropped 5 bases and J dropped 6; count of bases not matched to a gene: 10. CDR3: CASSAFRDRGVEQYF. The part of the CDR3 DNA that was read is TGCGCCAGCAGCGCTTTCCGGGACAGGGGAGTCGAG.

This clone was seen a few times. The read finishes 3 residues shy of the CDR3 end, and the germline J gene is used to complete it. The V gene is TRBV19, the J gene TRBJ2-7; TRBD1 is a possible D gene (6 bases). V was pared by 6 bases and J by 2 bases, with 17 bases between. CDR1 and CDR2 (germline): LNHDA, SQIVND (reference sequence). The CDR3 has 15 residues. The CDR3 reads CASRDPGHQTYEQYF. Incomplete CDR3 DNA: TGTGCCAGTAGAGATCCGGGACACCAGACCTACGAG.

The table lists this clone with many counts. With the read ending 3 residues before the CDR3 end, the germline J gene is used to fill in that end. This sequence joins TRBV7-2 and TRBJ2-1; 9 nucleotides align to TRBD2. CDR1 is SGHTA and CDR2 is FQGNSA in the germline V gene. The V segment lost 4 bases and the J segment 9 bases; nucleotides outside the gene matches: 13. There are 16 residues in the CDR3. This chain's CDR3 is CASSSARSGRLREQFF. CDR3 bases read: TGTGCCAGCAGCTCAGCACGGAGCGGGAGGCTGCGTGAG. The full variable domain, rest sourced from reference TRBV7-2 and TRBJ2-1, is GAGVSQSPSNKVTEKGKDVELRCDPISGHTALYWYRQSLGQGLEFLIYFQGNSAPDKSGLPSDRFSAERTGGSVSTLTIQRTQQEDSAVYLCASSSARSGRLREQFFGPGTRLTVL.

This clone was seen at least ten times. Coverage ceases 3 residues before the CDR3 finishes, and the germline J gene fills in the end. The chain combines TRBV20-1 with TRBJ2-5, with 9 nucleotides matching TRBD1. CDR1 DFQATT and CDR2 SNEGSKA come from the germline V gene (reference sequence). J lost 4 bases, V lost 6 bases, and 6 bases had no gene match. The CDR3 loop spans 13 amino acids. The CDR3 reads CSANTGGPETQYF. Incomplete CDR3 DNA: TGCAGTGCCAATACAGGGGGCCCAGAGACC.

Concerning this clone: The CDR3 goes on 3 residues after the read ends, and that part is filled in from the germline J gene. The chain joins TRBV11-2 to TRBJ2-7, with 7 bases lining up with TRBD1. Germline V gives CDR1 SGHAT, CDR2 FQNNGV. The ends lost 0 bases at V and 6 bases at J; junction bases unmatched: 8. The length of the CDR3 is 15 residues. The CDR3 here is CASSLERDRVTEQYF. The CDR3 DNA, read in part, is TGTGCCAGCAGCTTAGAACGAGACAGGGTTACCGAG.

This clone was picked up a small number of times. The read gets to within 3 residues of the CDR3 end, and the germline J gene fills in the rest. The rearrangement joins TRBV5-1 to TRBJ2-5; 7 bases map to TRBD1. Trimming took 0 bases from V and 2 from J; bases not matched to a gene: 10. Germline V gene lookup returns CDR1 SGHRS and CDR2 YFSETQ. This CDR3 comprises 17 residues. The part of the CDR3 DNA that was read is TGCGCCAGCAGCTTGGTGATACAGGGGATAGTTCAAGAGACC. This gives the protein CASSLVIQGIVQET. The full-length CDR3 reads as CASSLVIQGIVQETQYF.

In this sample, this clone turned up many times. Read coverage stops 3 residues before the CDR3 terminus; the germline J gene supplies the remainder. The genes are TRBV10-3 and TRBJ1-1; 8 nucleotides line up with TRBD1. The germline V gene has CDR1 ENHRY and CDR2 SYGVKD. This CDR3 contains 15 residues. Germline trimming cut 6 bases from V and 1 base from J; bases unmatched to any gene: 7. The DNA read from the CDR3 is TGTGCCATCAGCGATGCCGGGACAGGGAACACTGAA. This sequence encodes CAISDAGTGNTE. The full CDR3 protein is CAISDAGTGNTEAFF.

This clone has ten or more counts. CDR3 sequence reads: CASSWGTGTTYEQYF. The part of the CDR3 DNA that was read is TGTGCCAGCAGCTGGGGGACAGGGACGACCTACGAG. J is TRBJ2-7 and V is TRBV7-9, with 9 nucleotides matching TRBD1. Coverage ceases 3 residues before the CDR3 finishes, and the germline J gene fills in the end. The CDR3 runs 15 residues. In germline, CDR1 is SEHNR, CDR2 FQNEAQ (reference sequence). With V trimmed by 4 bases and J by 2 bases, 6 bases remained unmatched.

Note on this clone: The read falls 3 residues short of the CDR3 end, and the missing part is taken from the germline J gene. V usage is TRBV10-3 and J usage is TRBJ2-7, with 10 bases fitting TRBD2. V lost 11 bases and J lost 3; bases outside the gene matches: 7. Germline loops: CDR1 ENHRY, CDR2 SYGVKD. The CDR3 is 13 residues long. CDR3 sequence reads: CAGTGTSVYEQYF. CDR3 DNA (partial): TGTGCCGGTACCGGGACTAGCGTCTACGAG.

This clone appeared a few times. The covered CDR3 bases are TGCAGTGCTAGTCTTATAGGCGGGAACCCCTACGAG. Translating gives CSASLIGGNPYE. The entire CDR3 reads CSASLIGGNPYEQYF. The gene calls are TRBV20-1 and TRBJ2-7; possibly TRBD2 for D (6 bases). The read terminates 3 residues before the CDR3 end, so the remaining end is supplied by the germline J gene. The germline V and J ends were trimmed by 3 bases and 2 bases, with 17 bases remaining between them. Germline values: CDR1 DFQATT, CDR2 SNEGSKA (reference sequence). This CDR3 has 15 residues.

As to this clone: Read data end 3 residues before the CDR3 end; the end is taken from the germline J gene. The V call is TRBV19, the J call TRBJ1-5; a weak D match, TRBD1 (6 bases). Trimming stripped 3 bases from V and 1 base from J, with 10 bases between. The CDR3 is 15 amino acids. Germline V lookup: CDR1 LNHDA, CDR2 SQIVND (reference sequence). CDR3 bases read: TGTGCCAGTAGTATTAGGACAGAGAGCAATCAGCCC. The encoded protein is CASSIRTESNQP. The CDR3 reads in full as CASSIRTESNQPQHF.

This clone counts as medium-sized. The read halts 3 residues ahead of the CDR3 end, with the missing end drawn from the germline J gene. This chain uses TRBV20-1 with TRBJ2-3; 7 bases line up with TRBD2. Germline CDR1 and CDR2: DFQATT and SNEGSKA (reference sequence). CDR3 size: 13 residues. V dropped 3 bases and J dropped 0; count of bases not matched to a gene: 0. CDR3 bases read: TGCAGTGCTAGCGGGGGGAGCACAGATACG. Its protein is CSASGGSTDT. The CDR3 as a whole reads CSASGGSTDTQYF.

This clone came up many times. The CDR3 end falls 3 residues outside the read, so it is completed with the germline J gene. The genes are TRBV3-1 (or the pseudogene TRBV3-2) and TRBJ2-7; 9 bases line up with TRBD2. The germline V gene encodes CDR1 LGHDT and CDR2 YNNKEL (reference sequence). J gave up 4 bases and V 4 bases, and 8 bases lay outside the gene matches. The CDR3 extends over 15 amino acids. CDR3: CASSRGAGGRYEQYF. CDR3 DNA (partial): TGTGCCAGCAGCCGAGGCGCGGGAGGGCGGTACGAG.

Comment on this clone: The read finishes 3 residues shy of the CDR3 end, and the germline J gene is used to complete it. The chain has TRBV7-2 and TRBJ2-2, with D perhaps TRBD2 (6 bases). The germline V and J ends were trimmed by 5 bases and 4 bases, with 11 bases remaining between them. This CDR3 contains 14 residues. The germline gives CDR1 SGHTA, CDR2 FQGNSA. The CDR3 sequence: CASSRRAGTGELFF. CDR3 DNA (partial): TGTGCCAGCAGCCGGAGGGCTGGCACCGGGGAG.

This clone was found many times. Sequencing ends 3 residues short of the CDR3 end; the germline J gene provides the rest. The rearrangement uses TRBV18 and TRBJ2-7; TRBD1 matches 12 bases. The ends lost 4 bases at V and 6 bases at J; junction bases unmatched: 7. This CDR3 comprises 15 residues. CDR1 and CDR2 from the germline V gene are KGHSH and LQKENI. The CDR3 sequence: CASSRSGTGGGEQYF. The CDR3 DNA, read in part, is TGTGCCAGCTCACGATCCGGGACAGGGGGCGGCGAG.

The sample holds many counts of this clone. The read comes to an end 3 residues before the CDR3 does, leaving the germline J gene to fill in the end. The V gene is TRBV5-1, the J gene TRBJ2-2; tentatively, D is TRBD2 (6 bases). Germline V lookup: CDR1 SGHRS, CDR2 YFSETQ. This CDR3 comprises 14 residues. V lost 4 bases, J lost 6 bases, and 13 bases lay in between. CDR3 sequence: CASSAGTPSGELFF. Incomplete CDR3 DNA: TGCGCCAGCAGCGCCGGGACTCCGTCCGGGGAG.

Of note for this clone: Read data end 3 residues before the CDR3 end; the end is taken from the germline J gene. The genes are TRBV18 and TRBJ2-2, with D possibly TRBD1 on 5 matching bases. CDR3 length: 13 residues. The V end was cut by 3 bases, the J end by 7 bases, with 9 bases between. Germline assignment: CDR1 KGHSH and CDR2 LQKENI. The CDR3 loop is CASSPTGVGELFF. The DNA read from the CDR3 is TGTGCCAGCTCACCTACAGGAGTCGGGGAG.

This clone was seen a handful of times. With a much larger clone just one base away, this may be a read error. The read ends 3 residues before the CDR3 terminus; that terminus is restored from the germline J gene. This chain uses TRBV19 with TRBJ1-4; 8 nucleotides agree with TRBD1. From germline, CDR1 is LNHDA and CDR2 SQIVND (reference sequence). V shed 4 bases, J shed 8 bases, and the junction held 6 bases outside the gene matches. The CDR3 is 14 residues long. This CDR3 is CASSTTGEKEKLFF. The part of the CDR3 DNA that was read is TGTGCCAGTAGTACGACAGGGGAGAAGGAAAAA.

This clone came up a few times. The read stops 3 residues short of the end of the CDR3; the missing end is completed from the germline J gene. The V gene is TRBV7-8, the J gene TRBJ2-3, with D uncertain. V was shortened by 4 bases and J by 5 bases, with 13 bases between the two germline ends. Germline values: CDR1 SGHVS, CDR2 FQNEAQ. The CDR3 length is 14 residues. The CDR3 reads CASSSDRGGDTQYF. CDR3 DNA, as far as it was read: TGTGCCAGCAGCTCAGATAGAGGCGGAGATACG.

This clone was observed a few times. The read terminates 3 residues before the CDR3 end, so the remaining end is supplied by the germline J gene. The chain joins TRBV11-2 to TRBJ1-4, with D unclear. This CDR3 comprises 14 residues. Germline lookup yields CDR1 SGHAT and CDR2 FQNNGV. V lost 1 base and J lost 7, with 10 bases in between. The part of the CDR3 DNA that was read is TGTGCCAGCAGCTTAGTGTTGTTAGCTGAAAAA. This encodes CASSLVLLAEK. The whole CDR3 protein is CASSLVLLAEKLFF. Combining the CDR3 with reference TRBV11-2 and TRBJ1-4 gives the whole variable domain EAGVAQSPRYKIIEKRQSVAFWCNPISGHATLYWYQQILGQGPKLLIQFQNNGVVDDSQLPKDRFSAERLKGVDSTLKIQPAKLEDSAVYLCASSLVLLAEKLFFGSGTQLSVL.

Comment on this clone: The CDR3 end falls 3 residues outside the read, so it is completed with the germline J gene. V usage is TRBV5-1 and J usage is TRBJ2-5; possibly TRBD1 for D (5 bases). V lost 3 bases to trimming and J lost 2 bases, with 8 bases between them. CDR3 size: 13 residues. Germline V gene data show CDR1 as SGHRS and CDR2 as YFSETQ. CDR3 amino acids: CASSSQGQETQYF. The CDR3 DNA, read in part, is TGCGCCAGCAGCTCCCAGGGTCAAGAGACC.

This clone was counted at least ten times. With the read ending 3 residues before the CDR3 end, the germline J gene is used to fill in that end. The chain couples TRBV20-1 to TRBJ2-2, with D unresolved. The CDR3 loop spans 12 amino acids. From germline, CDR1 is DFQATT and CDR2 SNEGSKA (reference sequence). V lost 0 bases and J 4 bases, leaving 3 bases between the germline ends. The sequenced part of the CDR3 DNA is TGCAGTGCTAGAGACGGCACCGGGGAG. It encodes CSARDGTGE. The CDR3 in full is CSARDGTGELFF.